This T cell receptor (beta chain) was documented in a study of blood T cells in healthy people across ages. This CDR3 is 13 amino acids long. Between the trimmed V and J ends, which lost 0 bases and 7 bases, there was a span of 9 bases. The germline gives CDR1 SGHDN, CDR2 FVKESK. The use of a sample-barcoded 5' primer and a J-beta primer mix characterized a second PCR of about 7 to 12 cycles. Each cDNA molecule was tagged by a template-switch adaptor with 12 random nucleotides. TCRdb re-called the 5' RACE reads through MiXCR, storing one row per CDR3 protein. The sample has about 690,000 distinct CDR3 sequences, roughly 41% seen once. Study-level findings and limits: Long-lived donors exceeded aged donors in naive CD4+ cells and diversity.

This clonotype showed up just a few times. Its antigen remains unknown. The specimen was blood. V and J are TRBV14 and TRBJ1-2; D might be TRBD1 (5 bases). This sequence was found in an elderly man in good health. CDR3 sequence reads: CASSQDRVTGYTF. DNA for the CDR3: TGTGCCAGCAGCCAAGACAGGGTGACTGGCTACACCTTC. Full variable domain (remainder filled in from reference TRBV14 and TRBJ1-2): EAGVTQFPSHSVIEKGQTVTLRCDPISGHDNLYWYRRVMGKEIKFLLHFVKESKQDESGMPNNRFLAERTGGTYSTLKVQPAELEDSGVYFCASSQDRVTGYTFGSGTRLTVV.